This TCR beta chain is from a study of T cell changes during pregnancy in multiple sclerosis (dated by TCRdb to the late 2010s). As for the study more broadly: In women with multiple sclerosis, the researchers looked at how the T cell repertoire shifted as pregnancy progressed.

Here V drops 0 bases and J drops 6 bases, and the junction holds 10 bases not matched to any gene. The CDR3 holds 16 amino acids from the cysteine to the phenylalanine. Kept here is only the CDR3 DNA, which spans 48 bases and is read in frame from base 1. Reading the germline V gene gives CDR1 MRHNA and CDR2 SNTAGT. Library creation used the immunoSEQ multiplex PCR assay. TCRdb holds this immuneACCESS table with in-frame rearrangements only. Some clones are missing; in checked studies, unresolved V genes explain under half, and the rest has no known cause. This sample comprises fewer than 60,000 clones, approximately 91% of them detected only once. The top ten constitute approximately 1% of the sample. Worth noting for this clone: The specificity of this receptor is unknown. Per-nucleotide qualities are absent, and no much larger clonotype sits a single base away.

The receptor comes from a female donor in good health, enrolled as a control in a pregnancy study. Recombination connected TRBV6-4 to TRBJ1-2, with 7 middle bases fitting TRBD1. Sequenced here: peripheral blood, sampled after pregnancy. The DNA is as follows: TGTGCCAGCAGTGACTCGTCTGAACAGGGGATGAATGGCTACACCTTC. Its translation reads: CASSDSSEQGMNGYTF.